These 8 T cell receptor beta chains came from one sample sequenced in a study of early stage breast cancer tumors. Measured with immunoSEQ multiplex PCR; TCRdb has only the in-frame clones, and not every one. Of some 30,000 clones in the sample, roughly four fifths are singletons; the top ten hold roughly a tenth. Sequences were obtained from breast tumor tissue. These receptor sequences come from a person aged 30 to 39 with breast cancer.

This clone is medium-sized by share. The chain uses TRBV12-5 and TRBJ2-7; D not resolved. CDR3 length: 14 residues. CDR1 and CDR2 (germline): LGHNT, FRNRAP. V shed 8 bases and J shed 1 base, with 15 bases lying between them. CDR3 DNA sequence: TGTGCTAGTTTCGATATGAGGTTTTCCTACGAGCAGTACTTC. Translated: CASFDMRFSYEQYF.

The sample holds a few counts of this clone. V is TRBV11-2 and J is TRBJ2-1; 14 bases line up with TRBD2. Per germline, CDR1 SGHAT and CDR2 FQNNGV. The CDR3 covers 15 residues. J lost 9 bases, V lost 3 bases, and 4 bases had no gene match. In nucleotides, the CDR3 is TGTGCCAGCAGCTTCCCGGGACTAGCGGGAGTTGAGCAGTTCTTC. The encoded protein is CASSFPGLAGVEQFF.

This chain uses TRBV30 with TRBJ1-1; D is ambiguous. Germline lookup yields CDR1 GTSNPN and CDR2 SVGIG (reference sequence). The CDR3 covers 14 residues. V dropped 0 bases and J dropped 1 base, with 9 bases sitting between them. CDR3 protein: CAWSVSPGNTEAFF. CDR3 coding DNA: TGTGCCTGGAGTGTATCCCCGGGGAACACTGAAGCTTTCTTT.

This clone was observed once. The gene calls are TRBV7-6 and TRBJ2-3; TRBD2 aligns across 11 bases. CDR1 is SGHVS, CDR2 FNYEAQ, per germline. The ends lost 7 bases at V and 4 bases at J; junction bases unmatched: 7. The length of the CDR3 is 15 residues. CDR3 loop: CASKPSGRSPDTQYF. DNA for the CDR3: TGTGCCAGCAAGCCTAGCGGGAGGAGCCCAGATACGCAGTATTTT.

The genes are TRBV4-2 and TRBJ2-7, with D perhaps being TRBD1 or TRBD2 (5 bases each). The CDR3 extends over 15 amino acids. Germline values: CDR1 LGHNA, CDR2 YNFKEQ. V gave up 0 bases and J gave up 3 bases, with 12 bases separating them. The CDR3: CASSQDRGADYEQYF. The CDR3 bases are TGTGCCAGCAGCCAAGATCGAGGGGCGGACTACGAGCAGTACTTC.

This clone was recorded a few times. The chain carries TRBV2 and TRBJ1-1; a weak D match, TRBD1 (5 bases). V lost 7 bases to trimming and J lost 5 bases, with 17 bases between them. The CDR3 has 14 residues. Germline CDR1 is SNHLY and CDR2 is FYNNEI. The CDR3 region is CASTGGVEVTEAFF. The CDR3 DNA is TGTGCCAGCACGGGAGGGGTAGAGGTAACTGAAGCTTTCTTT.

This chain connects TRBV4-1 to TRBJ2-3; 12 bases line up with TRBD2. Germline lookup yields CDR1 MGHRA and CDR2 YSYEKL. V lost 2 bases to trimming and J lost 2 bases; unmatched junction nucleotides: 8. The CDR3 contains 18 residues. The CDR3 loop reads CASSQSFLAGGYTDTQYF. The CDR3 DNA follows: TGCGCCAGCAGCCAATCGTTCCTAGCGGGAGGGTACACAGATACGCAGTATTTT.

This clone was seen more than once but under ten times. V usage is TRBV9 and J usage is TRBJ2-1; maybe TRBD2 (6 bases). The germline gives CDR1 SGDLS, CDR2 YYNGEE. The CDR3 is 16 amino acids. With 4 bases removed from V and 6 bases from J, the gap between germline ends came to 20 bases. In DNA form, the CDR3 reads TGTGCCAGCAGCTCATTACGGGACTTAAGCTCCAATGAGCAGTTCTTC. Residues: CASSSLRDLSSNEQFF.